These 9 T cell receptor beta chains originate from one sample sequenced in a study of identical twins. TCRdb reanalysed the 5' RACE reads using MiXCR and keeps one entry per CDR3 protein. The data show 400,000 to 650,000 distinct CDR3 sequences, with about 20% seen just once and about 0.91% held by the top ten. These data were also filed under a second study, of T cells expressing NK-cell markers.

Sequenced input: CD4+ T cells sorted from blood. The receptor set was obtained from a young woman in good health.

The CDR3 region has the DNA TGTGCCAGCAGTCTTACTAGCGGGAGTGAAGATACGCAGTATTTT. It yields the protein CASSLTSGSEDTQYF. The chain recombines TRBV11-2 with TRBJ2-3; 11 bases are shared with TRBD2. Germline V gene data show CDR1 as SGHAT and CDR2 as FQNNGV. There are 15 residues in the CDR3. J was trimmed by 5 bases and V by 6 bases; bases with no gene match: 7.

This clonotype was seen more than once but under ten times. J is TRBJ2-5 and V is TRBV6-5; D unclear. Between the trimmed V and J ends, which lost 2 bases and 5 bases, there was a span of 12 bases. Germline values: CDR1 MNHEY, CDR2 SVGAGI. The CDR3 is 14 amino acids. CDR3 bases: TGTGCCAGCAGTTACGGGCGAGTCCCGGAGACCCAGTACTTC. Translating gives CASSYGRVPETQYF.

CDR3 in DNA: TGTGCCAGCAGCTTAGCACCGACTAGCGGGCCGTTAGGGGAGCTGTTTTTT. Translated: CASSLAPTSGPLGELFF. The V gene is TRBV7-6, the J gene TRBJ2-2; 10 bases align to TRBD2. Germline CDR1 reads SGHVS; CDR2 reads FNYEAQ. The V gene end was trimmed by 0 bases and the J gene end by 8 bases; junction bases not matched to a gene: 9. This CDR3 is built from 17 residues.

This rearrangement joins TRBV7-8 to TRBJ2-7; 10 nucleotides match TRBD2. Germline CDR1 and CDR2: SGHVS and FQNEAQ. The junction had 9 bases not matched to a gene; V was cut back by 5 bases and J by 2 bases. The CDR3 is 16 residues long. The CDR3 sequence is CASSDSGGSVAYEQYF. In DNA, the CDR3 is TGTGCCAGCAGCGATAGCGGGGGGTCCGTGGCCTACGAGCAGTACTTC. Drawing the rest from reference TRBV7-8 and TRBJ2-7, the complete variable domain is GAGVSQSPRYKVAKRGQDVALRCDPISGHVSLFWYQQALGQGPEFLTYFQNEAQLDKSGLPSDRFFAERPEGSVSTLKIQRTQQEDSAVYLCASSDSGGSVAYEQYFGPGTRLTVT.

V usage is TRBV19 and J usage is TRBJ2-1; D may correspond to TRBD1 or TRBD2 (5 bases each). V was clipped by 9 bases and J by 0 bases, with 18 bases between them. Looked up from germline, CDR1 is LNHDA and CDR2 is SQIVND (reference sequence). This CDR3 is 16 amino acids long. In nucleotides, the CDR3 is TGTGCCAGCGGGGACGGAGCGACCGGCTCCTACAATGAGCAGTTCTTC. Residues: CASGDGATGSYNEQFF.

This clonotype was found many times. The chain links TRBV12-3 or TRBV12-4 to TRBJ2-1; D call uncertain. Trimming removed 2 bases at V and 4 bases at J, with 6 bases between. The CDR3 spans 13 residues. The CDR3 spells CASSLLLYNEQFF. CDR3 DNA sequence: TGTGCCAGCAGTTTACTACTATACAATGAGCAGTTCTTC.

The sample holds a few counts of this clonotype. This chain uses TRBV4-3 with TRBJ2-7; possibly TRBD1 or TRBD2 for D (5 bases each). The CDR3 length is 15 residues. Trimming took 3 bases from V and 7 from J, leaving 19 bases between them. Germline V lookup: CDR1 LGHNA, CDR2 YSLEER. CDR3 residues: CASSQGVLGPGEQYF. CDR3 nucleotide sequence: TGCGCCAGCAGCCAGGGGGTTTTGGGGCCGGGGGAGCAGTACTTC.

This clonotype has more than one count but fewer than ten. The rearrangement uses TRBV20-1 and TRBJ2-1; D not certain. The V gene lost 7 bases and the J gene lost 6 bases, with 10 bases spanning the gap. Germline loops: CDR1 DFQATT, CDR2 SNEGSKA (reference sequence). There are 11 residues in the CDR3. This CDR3 is CSGSQSNEQFF. The CDR3 bases are TGCAGTGGCTCCCAATCCAATGAGCAGTTCTTC.

The chain links TRBV20-1 to TRBJ2-2; no firm D call. CDR3 length equals 15 residues. V was trimmed by 0 bases and J by 3 bases, leaving 11 bases between them. Germline-derived CDR1 and CDR2 are DFQATT and SNEGSKA (reference sequence). The CDR3 region has the DNA TGCAGTGCTAGAGACTCCGGCATAGACACCGGGGAGCTGTTTTTT. Translating gives CSARDSGIDTGELFF.